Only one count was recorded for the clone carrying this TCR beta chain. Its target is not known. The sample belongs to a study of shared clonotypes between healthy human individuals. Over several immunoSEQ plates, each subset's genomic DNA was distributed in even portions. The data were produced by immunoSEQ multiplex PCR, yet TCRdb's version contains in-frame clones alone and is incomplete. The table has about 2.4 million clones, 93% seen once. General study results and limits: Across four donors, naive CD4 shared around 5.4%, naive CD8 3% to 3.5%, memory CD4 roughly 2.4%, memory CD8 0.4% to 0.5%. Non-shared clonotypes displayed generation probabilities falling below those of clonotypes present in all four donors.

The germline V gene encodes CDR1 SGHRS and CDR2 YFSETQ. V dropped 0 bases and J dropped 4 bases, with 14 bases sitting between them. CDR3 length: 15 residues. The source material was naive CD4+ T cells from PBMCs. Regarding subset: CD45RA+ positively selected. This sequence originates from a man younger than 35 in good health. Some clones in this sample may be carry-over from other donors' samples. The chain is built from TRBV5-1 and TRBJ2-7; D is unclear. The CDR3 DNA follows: TGCGCCAGCAGCTTGGGTGCAGGTATGGTTTACGAGCAGTACTTC. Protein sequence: CASSLGAGMVYEQYF.